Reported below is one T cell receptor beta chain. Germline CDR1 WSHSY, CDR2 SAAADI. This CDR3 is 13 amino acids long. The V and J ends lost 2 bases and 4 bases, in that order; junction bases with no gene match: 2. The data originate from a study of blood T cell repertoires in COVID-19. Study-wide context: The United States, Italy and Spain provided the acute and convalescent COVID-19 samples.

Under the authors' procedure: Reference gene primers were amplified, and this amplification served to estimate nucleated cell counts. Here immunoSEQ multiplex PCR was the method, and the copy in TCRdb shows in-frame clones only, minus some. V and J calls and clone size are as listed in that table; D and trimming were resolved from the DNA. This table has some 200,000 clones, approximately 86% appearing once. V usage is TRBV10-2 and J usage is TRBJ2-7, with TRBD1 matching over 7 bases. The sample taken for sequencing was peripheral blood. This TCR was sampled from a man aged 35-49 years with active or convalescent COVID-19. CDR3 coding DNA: TGCGCCAGCAGTGAGGCGACAGGGTACGAGCAGTACTTC. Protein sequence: CASSEATGYEQYF.